One sample yielded the 13 T cell receptor beta chains listed below, sequenced in a study of CD8 T cells in ankylosing spondylitis. Study-level findings and limits: It appeared that ankylosing spondylitis blood was characterized by a TCR beta motif of seven or eight highly homologous variants.

No antigens are known for them. Each CDR3 protein gets one entry after TCRdb re-called the 5' RACE reads with MiXCR. The sample has hundreds of thousands of distinct CDR3 sequences, 10% to 15% seen once. Sample: blood, either unsorted or a sorted T cell fraction (not recorded which). All receptors derive from a male donor with ankylosing spondylitis.

The chain links TRBV15 to TRBJ2-2; D remains unclear. The CDR3 is made up of 12 amino acids. CDR1 and CDR2 from the germline V gene are LNHNV and YYDKDF (reference sequence). Trimming removed 1 base at V and 9 bases at J, with 6 bases between. The CDR3 spells CATSRVHRELFF. Here the CDR3 DNA reads TGTGCCACCAGCAGAGTCCACAGGGAGCTGTTTTTT.

This clonotype showed up many times. This chain connects TRBV6-1 to TRBJ2-7, with D possibly being TRBD1 (5 bases). The V gene's germline CDR1 is MNHNS and CDR2 SASEGT. The length of the CDR3 is 15 residues. Trimming cost V 10 bases and J 5 bases, with 24 bases left between them. In DNA, the CDR3 is TGTGCCACCTCTCGCAGGGCCCCCTTTGGAAACGAGCAGTACTTC. Translated: CATSRRAPFGNEQYF.

The J gene is TRBJ2-1, the V gene TRBV30, with D perhaps TRBD2 (5 bases). The V gene's germline CDR1 is GTSNPN and CDR2 SVGIG (reference sequence). V lost 0 bases and J lost 1, with 13 bases in between. This CDR3 comprises 16 residues. DNA of the CDR3: TGTGCCTGGAGTGTCCGTATAGCGAAGTCCTACAATGAGCAGTTCTTC. It is translated as CAWSVRIAKSYNEQFF.

The chain couples TRBV20-1 to TRBJ2-3; D uncertain. The CDR3 length is 15 residues. The germline V gene encodes CDR1 DFQATT and CDR2 SNEGSKA (reference sequence). V lost 4 bases, J lost 2 bases, and 16 bases lay in between. The CDR3 region has the DNA TGCAGTGCTACGGATCGGAGAGTTACCACAGATACGCAGTATTTT. It translates to CSATDRRVTTDTQYF.

The chain joins TRBV12-3 or TRBV12-4 to TRBJ1-5, with D perhaps TRBD1 (6 bases). Trimming left V 2 bases short and J 6 bases short, with 11 bases between. The CDR3 sequence is 14 residues long. CDR3 bases: TGTGCCAGCAGTTTAAGGGGGAACGGTCAGCCCCAGCATTTT. This codes for CASSLRGNGQPQHF.

The chain recombines TRBV12-3 or TRBV12-4 with TRBJ1-1; no clear D gene. The CDR3 runs to 14 residues. Between the trimmed V and J ends, which lost 2 bases and 6 bases, there was a span of 13 bases. This CDR3 is CASSLFSLIAEAFF. For the CDR3, the DNA is TGTGCCAGCAGTTTATTCTCTCTTATCGCTGAAGCTTTCTTT.

The V and J genes are TRBV20-1 and TRBJ1-1, with a tentative D call TRBD1 (6 bases). The V and J ends lost 3 bases and 6 bases respectively, with 11 bases between them. Per the germline V gene, CDR1 is DFQATT and CDR2 is SNEGSKA (reference sequence). The CDR3 spans 12 residues. The CDR3 spells CSASRTDPEAFF. CDR3 DNA sequence: TGCAGTGCTAGTCGGACAGACCCTGAAGCTTTCTTT.

The CDR3 loop reads CASSLGGGRGETQYF. The CDR3 region has the DNA TGTGCCAGCAGCCTCGGCGGGGGGAGGGGGGAGACCCAGTACTTC. This chain links TRBV4-2 with TRBJ2-5; TRBD2 aligns across 8 bases. Unmatched junction bases numbered 9, after V lost 4 bases and J lost 5 bases. The CDR3 contains 15 residues. CDR1 is LGHNA, CDR2 YNFKEQ, per germline.

The chain links TRBV5-1 to TRBJ2-1; weak D call: TRBD2 (5 bases). The CDR3 spans 16 residues. Germline loops: CDR1 SGHRS, CDR2 YFSETQ. Trimming removed 4 bases at V and 2 bases at J, with 16 bases between. CDR3 protein: CASSLRAFRTYNEQFF. The CDR3 DNA reads TGCGCCAGCAGCCTGAGGGCCTTCAGAACCTACAATGAGCAGTTCTTC. Full variable domain (outside the CDR3, taken from reference TRBV5-1 and TRBJ2-1): KAGVTQTPRYLIKTRGQQVTLSCSPISGHRSVSWYQQTPGQGLQFLFEYFSETQRNKGNFPGRFSGRQFSNSRSEMNVSTLELGDSALYLCASSLRAFRTYNEQFFGPGTRLTVL.

The V and J genes are TRBV3-1 and TRBJ2-1, with D perhaps matching TRBD2 (5 bases). This CDR3 is 15 amino acids long. The V gene's germline CDR1 is LGHDT and CDR2 YNNKEL (reference sequence). V was shortened by 0 bases and J by 0 bases, with 6 bases between the two germline ends. Here the CDR3 DNA reads TGTGCCAGCAGCCAAGAACTAGACTCCTACAATGAGCAGTTCTTC. Encoded protein: CASSQELDSYNEQFF.

This chain connects TRBV6-2 or TRBV6-3 to TRBJ1-2; D uncertain. The CDR3 has 13 residues. V lost 0 bases, J lost 7 bases, and 9 bases lay in between. Germline CDR1 reads MNHEY; CDR2 reads SVGEGT. The CDR3 DNA reads TGTGCCAGCAGTTACTCCTACGGAGCTGGCTACACCTTC. Its translation: CASSYSYGAGYTF.

This clonotype has ten or more counts. This chain connects TRBV27 to TRBJ2-7; D uncertain. Trimming removed 0 bases at V and 4 bases at J, with 10 bases between. Germline CDR1 is MNHEY and CDR2 is SMNVEV (reference sequence). The CDR3 has 14 residues. The CDR3: CASSLSIGLYEQYF. The DNA of the CDR3 is TGTGCCAGCAGTTTATCGATTGGGTTATACGAGCAGTACTTC.

The chain employs TRBV5-1 and TRBJ2-7; the D gene is possibly TRBD1 (6 bases). The CDR3 has 15 amino acids. Germline V gene data show CDR1 as SGHRS and CDR2 as YFSETQ. Trimming cost V 5 bases and J 2 bases, with 17 bases left between them. CDR3 DNA: TGCGCCAGCAGAGCGGCCGGGACACCGACCTACGAGCAGTACTTC. This encodes CASRAAGTPTYEQYF.